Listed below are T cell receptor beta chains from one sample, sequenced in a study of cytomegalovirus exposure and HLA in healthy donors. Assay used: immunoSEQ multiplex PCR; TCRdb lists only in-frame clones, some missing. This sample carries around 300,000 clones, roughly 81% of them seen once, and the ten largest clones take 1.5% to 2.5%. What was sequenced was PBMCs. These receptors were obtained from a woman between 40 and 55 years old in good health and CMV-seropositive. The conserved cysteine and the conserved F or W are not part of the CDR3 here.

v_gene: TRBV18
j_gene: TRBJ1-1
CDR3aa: ASSPIQGANTEAF

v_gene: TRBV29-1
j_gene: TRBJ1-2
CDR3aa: SVAGGSGYT

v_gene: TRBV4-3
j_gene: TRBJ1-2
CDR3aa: ASSQGRMSGDGYT

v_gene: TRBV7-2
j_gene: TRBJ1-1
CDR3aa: ASSLDSNTEAF

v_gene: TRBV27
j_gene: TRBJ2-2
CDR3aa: ASEQGSTGELF

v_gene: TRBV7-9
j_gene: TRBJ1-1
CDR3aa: ASSLLSGNTEAF

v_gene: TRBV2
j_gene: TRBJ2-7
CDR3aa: ASSEDTAYEQY

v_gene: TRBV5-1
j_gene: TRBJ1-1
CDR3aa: ASSRMWTDMNTEAF

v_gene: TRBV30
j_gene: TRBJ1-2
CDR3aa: AWTPHAINYGYT

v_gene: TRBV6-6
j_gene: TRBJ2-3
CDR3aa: ASSPTQDTQY

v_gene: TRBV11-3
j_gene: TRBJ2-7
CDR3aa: ASSFPWTGSYEQY

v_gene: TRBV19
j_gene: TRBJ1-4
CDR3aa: ASRRDVNEKLF

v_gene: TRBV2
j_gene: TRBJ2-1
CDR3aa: ASSGLAGSYNEQF

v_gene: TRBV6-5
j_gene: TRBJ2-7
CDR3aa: ASSSNYEQY

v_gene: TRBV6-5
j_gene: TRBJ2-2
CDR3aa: ASAVGAGGELF

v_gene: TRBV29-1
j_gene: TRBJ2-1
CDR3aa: SVEEVGGRAGGLI

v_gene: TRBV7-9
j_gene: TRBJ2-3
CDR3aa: ASSREGRDTQY

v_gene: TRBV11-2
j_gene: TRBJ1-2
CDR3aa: ASSLAQGGEGYT

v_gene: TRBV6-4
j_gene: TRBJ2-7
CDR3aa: ASSDQGTSSPYEQY

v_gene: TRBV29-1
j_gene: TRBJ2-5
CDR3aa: SVEDRNQETQY

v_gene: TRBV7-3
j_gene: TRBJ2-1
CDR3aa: ASSLTYGEGDNEQF

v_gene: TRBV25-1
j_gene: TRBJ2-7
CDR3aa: ASSQLTGGRNEQY

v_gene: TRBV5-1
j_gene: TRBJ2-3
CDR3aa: ASTPDRGVTDTQY

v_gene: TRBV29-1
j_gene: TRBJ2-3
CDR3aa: SVSRDRALDTQY

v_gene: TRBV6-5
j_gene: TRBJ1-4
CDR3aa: ASSRGTGGDRKLF

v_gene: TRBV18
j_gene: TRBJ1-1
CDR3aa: ASSPPGRANTEAF

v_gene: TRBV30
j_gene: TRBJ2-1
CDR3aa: AWTGGSGRRNEQF

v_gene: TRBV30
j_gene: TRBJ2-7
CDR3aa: AWSGGGPWY

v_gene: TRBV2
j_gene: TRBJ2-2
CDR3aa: ASSLEHHTGELF

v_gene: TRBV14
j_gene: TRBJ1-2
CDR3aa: ASSQVLGGGYT

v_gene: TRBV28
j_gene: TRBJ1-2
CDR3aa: ASSPLRAGGYT

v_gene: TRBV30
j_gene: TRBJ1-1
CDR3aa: AWGQGAEAF

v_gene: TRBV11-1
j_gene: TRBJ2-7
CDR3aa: ASGGTANYEQY

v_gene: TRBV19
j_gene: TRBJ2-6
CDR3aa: ASSISGMRANVLT

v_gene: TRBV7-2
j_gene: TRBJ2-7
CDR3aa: ASSLVHGGYEQY

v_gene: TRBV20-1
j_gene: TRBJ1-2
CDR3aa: SASQAAAT

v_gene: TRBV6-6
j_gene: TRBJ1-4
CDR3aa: ASSLQGAGEKLF

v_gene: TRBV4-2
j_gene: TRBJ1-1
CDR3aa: ASSSRGNTEAF

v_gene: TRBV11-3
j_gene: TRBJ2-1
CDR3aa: ASSLTGISYNEQF

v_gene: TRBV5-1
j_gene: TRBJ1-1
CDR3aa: ASSPERGGNTEAF

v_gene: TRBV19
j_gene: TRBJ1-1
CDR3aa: ATLSGGLKNTEAF

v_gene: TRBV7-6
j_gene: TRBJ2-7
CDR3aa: ASSPSPDRPRQY

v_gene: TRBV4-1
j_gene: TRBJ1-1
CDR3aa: ASSQDIVRGNTEAF